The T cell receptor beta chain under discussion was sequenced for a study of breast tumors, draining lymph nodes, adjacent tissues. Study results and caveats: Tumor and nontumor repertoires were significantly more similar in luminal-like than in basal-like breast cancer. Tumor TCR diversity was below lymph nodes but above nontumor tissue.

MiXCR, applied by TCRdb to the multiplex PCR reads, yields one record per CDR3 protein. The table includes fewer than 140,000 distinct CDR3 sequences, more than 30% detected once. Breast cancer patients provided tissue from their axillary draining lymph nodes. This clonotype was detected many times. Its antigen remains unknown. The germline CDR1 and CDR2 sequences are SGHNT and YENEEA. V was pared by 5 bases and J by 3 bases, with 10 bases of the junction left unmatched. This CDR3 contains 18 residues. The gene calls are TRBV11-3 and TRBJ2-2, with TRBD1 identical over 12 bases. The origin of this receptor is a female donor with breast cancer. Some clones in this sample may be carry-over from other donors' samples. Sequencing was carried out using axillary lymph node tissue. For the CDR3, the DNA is TGTGCCAGCAGCACCGGCCGGGACAGGGGGCAGTACACCGGGGAGCTGTTTTTT. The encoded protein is CASSTGRDRGQYTGELFF.